A selection of T cell receptor beta chains follows, all from one sample in a study of shared clonotypes between healthy human individuals. This table comes from immunoSEQ multiplex PCR, and its TCRdb copy is limited to in-frame clones, with some not included. The top ten hold 0.37% of the sample, which has fewer than 3 million clones, roughly 92% seen once. The sequenced sample was naive CD4+ T cells from PBMCs. These receptors all stem from a man younger than 35 in good health. Some clones in this sample may be carry-over from other donors' samples. The CDR3 runs from the conserved cysteine through the conserved F or W. D genes are given only for firm matches. Size is stated for part of the rows, as once, few or many counts, or as a class when the clone is expanded.

D gene	V gene	clone size	J gene	CDR3 protein	CDR3 DNA
TRBD1	TRBV11-3	-	TRBJ2-1	CASSPGQGAYNEQFF	TGTGCCAGCAGCCCGGGACAGGGAGCCTACAATGAGCAGTTCTTC
-	TRBV28	-	TRBJ1-2	CASSFTGGYTF	TGTGCCAGCAGTTTCACTGGGGGCTACACCTTC
-	TRBV6-1	-	TRBJ2-1	CASSEGGFEQFF	TGTGCCAGCAGTGAAGGAGGGTTTGAGCAGTTCTTC
-	TRBV30	-	TRBJ1-5	CAWSQWGFGVGNQPQHF	TGTGCCTGGAGCCAGTGGGGTTTCGGAGTGGGCAATCAGCCCCAGCATTTT
-	TRBV28	-	TRBJ1-1	CASKGGGLSTEAFF	TGTGCCAGCAAAGGGGGGGGGTTGAGCACTGAAGCTTTCTTT
TRBD1	TRBV28	-	TRBJ2-7	CASSPPDRGKEQYF	TGTGCCAGCAGTCCGCCGGACAGGGGGAAAGAGCAGTACTTC
-	TRBV28	-	TRBJ1-3	CASSAAQSLSGNTIYF	TGTGCCAGCAGCGCAGCACAGTCCCTCTCTGGAAACACCATATATTTT
TRBD1	TRBV28	once	TRBJ2-7	CASSLKLSGTGSYEQYF	TGTGCCAGCAGTTTAAAGCTATCCGGGACAGGCTCCTACGAGCAGTACTTC
-	TRBV9	-	TRBJ2-1	CASSVASGANEQFF	TGTGCCAGCAGCGTAGCCTCAGGGGCGAATGAGCAGTTCTTC
-	TRBV29-1	-	TRBJ2-1	CSVEDSRARSYNEQFF	TGCAGCGTTGAAGATTCGAGGGCCCGGTCCTACAATGAGCAGTTCTTC
-	TRBV4-1	once	TRBJ2-1	CASRDRSYNEQFF	TGCGCCAGCAGGGACAGATCCTACAATGAGCAGTTCTTC
TRBD2	TRBV19	-	TRBJ2-1	CASTGLAVHEQFF	TGTGCCAGTACTGGACTAGCGGTACATGAGCAGTTCTTC
-	TRBV2	-	TRBJ2-5	CASSAREETQYF	TGTGCCAGCAGTGCTAGGGAAGAGACCCAGTACTTC
-	TRBV7-8	-	TRBJ1-3	CASGIGNTIYF	TGTGCCAGCGGAATTGGAAACACCATATATTTT
TRBD2	TRBV27	-	TRBJ2-7	CASSLSILTSGSLSEQYF	TGTGCCAGCAGTTTATCGATTTTGACTAGCGGGAGTTTAAGCGAGCAGTACTTC
-	TRBV28	-	TRBJ2-7	CASSLSGQAVFF	TGTGCCAGCAGTTTATCCGGACAAGCCGTGTTCTTC
-	TRBV4-1	-	TRBJ1-5	CASSQVMVNQPQHF	TGCGCCAGCAGCCAAGTTATGGTCAATCAGCCCCAGCATTTT
-	TRBV9	-	TRBJ1-1	CASSGTMARDTEAFF	TGTGCCAGCAGCGGTACTATGGCGAGGGACACTGAAGCTTTCTTT
-	TRBV18	-	TRBJ1-2	CASSPTGQDYGYTF	TGTGCCAGCTCACCAACTGGTCAGGACTATGGCTACACCTTC
TRBD1	TRBV9	-	TRBJ2-7	CASSPPGTGFYEQYF	TGTGCCAGCAGCCCGCCCGGGACAGGATTCTACGAGCAGTACTTC
TRBD1	TRBV9	-	TRBJ2-5	CASSTGTGKQETQYF	TGTGCCAGCAGCACCGGGACAGGGAAACAAGAGACCCAGTACTTC
TRBD2	TRBV9	-	TRBJ2-1	CASSATSGSGEQFF	TGTGCCAGCAGCGCGACTAGCGGGTCGGGTGAGCAGTTCTTC
TRBD1	TRBV2	-	TRBJ2-5	CASSDDRGLSETQYF	TGTGCCAGCAGCGACGACAGGGGTTTGAGCGAGACCCAGTACTTC
TRBD1	TRBV5-1	-	TRBJ2-7	CASSPQQGTEQYF	TGCGCCAGCAGCCCACAACAGGGGACCGAGCAGTACTTC
-	TRBV28	-	TRBJ1-2	CASSFLTNSHTF	TGTGCCAGCAGTTTCCTCACAAACAGCCACACCTTC
TRBD1	TRBV18	-	TRBJ1-4	CASSPKKTGEDEKLFF	TGTGCCAGCTCACCAAAGAAGACAGGGGAAGATGAAAAACTGTTTTTT
-	TRBV5-1	-	TRBJ2-1	CASSFFGTEVYNEQFF	TGCGCCAGCAGCTTCTTCGGGACCGAGGTCTACAATGAGCAGTTCTTC
-	TRBV7-9	-	TRBJ2-7	CASSFSRTEFYEQYF	TGTGCCAGCAGCTTTTCCCGGACAGAATTCTACGAGCAGTACTTC
-	TRBV2	-	TRBJ2-1	CASAWDDYNEQFF	TGTGCCAGCGCCTGGGACGACTACAATGAGCAGTTCTTC
TRBD2	TRBV7-2	-	TRBJ2-7	CASSLAARPEQYF	TGTGCCAGCAGTCTAGCGGCTAGACCCGAGCAGTACTTC
-	TRBV7-3	-	TRBJ2-2	CASSFLGGAGELFF	TGTGCCAGCAGCTTCCTGGGTGGGGCCGGGGAGCTGTTTTTT
TRBD2	TRBV30	-	TRBJ2-1	CAWKGLSGEQFF	TGTGCCTGGAAGGGACTAAGCGGTGAGCAGTTCTTC
-	TRBV9	once	TRBJ2-1	CASSVNPNEQFF	TGTGCCAGCAGCGTCAACCCGAATGAGCAGTTCTTC
TRBD1	TRBV2	-	TRBJ1-2	CASGDRGHYGYTF	TGTGCCAGCGGGGACAGGGGACACTATGGCTACACCTTC
-	TRBV7-6	-	TRBJ1-3	CASSLESGNTIYF	TGTGCCAGCAGCTTAGAATCTGGAAACACCATATATTTT
-	TRBV6-6	-	TRBJ1-2	CASSSGEGYGYTF	TGTGCCAGCAGTTCAGGGGAAGGCTATGGCTACACCTTC
TRBD1	TRBV7-9	-	TRBJ1-2	CASSDRDRLYGYTF	TGTGCCAGCAGCGACCGGGACAGGCTATATGGCTACACCTTC
-	TRBV18	-	TRBJ1-2	CASSPTAGVDGYTF	TGTGCCAGCTCACCCACGGCAGGGGTGGACGGCTACACCTTC
TRBD2	TRBV29-1	-	TRBJ2-1	CSVEERVAGASYNEQFF	TGCAGCGTTGAGGAAAGGGTAGCGGGCGCATCCTACAATGAGCAGTTCTTC
TRBD1	TRBV4-3	-	TRBJ1-3	CASSQSGTAGNTIYF	TGCGCCAGCAGCCAGTCAGGGACAGCTGGAAACACCATATATTTT
-	TRBV10-1	-	TRBJ2-1	CASSDRGRAGPYNEQFF	TGCGCCAGCAGTGACAGGGGACGAGCAGGGCCCTACAATGAGCAGTTCTTC
-	TRBV6-6	-	TRBJ2-1	CASRKDLYYNEQFF	TGTGCCAGCAGAAAGGACTTGTACTACAATGAGCAGTTCTTC
TRBD2	TRBV28	once	TRBJ2-3	CASSLSLLTGTSARGDTQYF	TGTGCCAGCAGTTTATCGCTCCTGACCGGGACTAGCGCTCGGGGGGATACGCAGTATTTT
TRBD1	TRBV9	-	TRBJ1-2	CASSGSGTGVSGYTF	TGTGCCAGCAGCGGATCCGGGACAGGGGTGAGTGGCTACACCTTC
TRBD1	TRBV28	-	TRBJ1-5	CASSTPPTGAGPQHF	TGTGCCAGCAGTACCCCCCCGACAGGGGCAGGGCCCCAGCATTTT
-	TRBV29-1	-	TRBJ2-7	CSVWTNSYEQYF	TGCAGCGTTTGGACTAACTCCTACGAGCAGTACTTC
-	TRBV28	-	TRBJ2-6	CASSPRVSGANVLTF	TGTGCCAGCAGTCCGCGAGTGTCTGGGGCCAACGTCCTGACTTTC
-	TRBV28	-	TRBJ1-2	CASSLVQPYGYTF	TGTGCCAGCAGTTTGGTCCAGCCCTATGGCTACACCTTC
-	TRBV11-3	-	TRBJ2-7	CASSLEGSSYEQYF	TGTGCCAGCAGCTTAGAAGGGTCCTCCTACGAGCAGTACTTC
-	TRBV6-5	-	TRBJ2-7	CASRPRTGTHEQYF	TGTGCCAGCAGACCCAGAACAGGGACCCACGAGCAGTACTTC
-	TRBV2	-	TRBJ1-3	CASSEQVRGSGNTIYF	TGTGCCAGCAGTGAGCAGGTACGGGGCTCTGGAAACACCATATATTTT
TRBD2	TRBV25-1	-	TRBJ2-1	CASSERSGNYNEQFF	TGTGCCAGCAGTGAAAGGAGCGGGAACTACAATGAGCAGTTCTTC
TRBD1	TRBV6-1	few	TRBJ1-1	CASSEQGGVGTEAFF	TGTGCCAGCAGTGAACAGGGGGGGGTAGGGACTGAAGCTTTCTTT
-	TRBV19	once	TRBJ2-2	CASRGPITGELFF	TGTGCCAGTCGGGGTCCGATAACCGGGGAGCTGTTTTTT
TRBD2	TRBV5-1	-	TRBJ2-7	CASSFGLEGSYEQYF	TGCGCCAGCAGCTTCGGACTAGAAGGCTCCTACGAGCAGTACTTC
TRBD2	TRBV19	-	TRBJ2-5	CASSISGSWVTQYF	TGTGCCAGTAGTATTAGCGGGAGTTGGGTGACCCAGTACTTC
-	TRBV6-1	-	TRBJ1-4	CAKTGPRNEKLFF	TGTGCCAAAACAGGGCCTCGGAATGAAAAACTGTTTTTT
-	TRBV27	-	TRBJ1-5	CASSALPGTNQPQHF	TGTGCCAGCAGTGCGCTTCCAGGGACTAATCAGCCCCAGCATTTT
-	TRBV7-3	-	TRBJ2-6	CASSLLGLSSGANVLTF	TGTGCCAGCAGCTTACTGGGACTTAGCTCTGGGGCCAACGTCCTGACTTTC
TRBD2	TRBV29-1	-	TRBJ2-1	CSALLAGGDNEQFF	TGCAGCGCCCTTCTAGCGGGAGGCGACAATGAGCAGTTCTTC